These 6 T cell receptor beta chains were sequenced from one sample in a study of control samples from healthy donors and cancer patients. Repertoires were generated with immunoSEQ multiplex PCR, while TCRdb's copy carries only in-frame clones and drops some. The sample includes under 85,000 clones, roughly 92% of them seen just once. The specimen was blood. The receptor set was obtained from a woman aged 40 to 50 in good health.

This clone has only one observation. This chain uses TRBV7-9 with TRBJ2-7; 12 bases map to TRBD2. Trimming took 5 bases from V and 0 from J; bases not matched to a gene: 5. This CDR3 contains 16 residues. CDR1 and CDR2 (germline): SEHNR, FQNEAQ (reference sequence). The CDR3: CASSLLLAGGSYEQYF. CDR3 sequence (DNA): TGTGCCAGCAGCCTACTACTAGCGGGGGGCTCCTACGAGCAGTACTTC.

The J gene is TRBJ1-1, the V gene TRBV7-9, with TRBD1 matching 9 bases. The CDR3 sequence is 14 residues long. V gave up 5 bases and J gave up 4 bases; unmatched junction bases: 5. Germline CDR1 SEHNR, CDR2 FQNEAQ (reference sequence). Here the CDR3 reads CASSRQGVATEAFF. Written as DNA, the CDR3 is TGTGCCAGCAGCCGACAGGGGGTCGCCACTGAAGCTTTCTTT.

For the CDR3, the DNA is TGTGCCAGTAGTTGGAAGGGGGGGGCTGGAGATACGCAGTATTTT. Translated: CASSWKGGAGDTQYF. The gene calls are TRBV19 and TRBJ2-3, with D possibly matching TRBD2 (7 bases). Trimming took off 5 bases at V and 5 bases at J, with 17 bases between the two ends. CDR3 size: 15 residues. CDR1 is LNHDA, CDR2 SQIVND, per germline (reference sequence).

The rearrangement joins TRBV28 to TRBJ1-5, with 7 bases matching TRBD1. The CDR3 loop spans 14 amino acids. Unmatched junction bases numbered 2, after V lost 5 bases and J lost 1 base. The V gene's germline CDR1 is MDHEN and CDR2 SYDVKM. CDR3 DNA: TGTGCCAGCAGTGTACAGGGGAGCAATCAGCCCCAGCATTTT. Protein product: CASSVQGSNQPQHF.

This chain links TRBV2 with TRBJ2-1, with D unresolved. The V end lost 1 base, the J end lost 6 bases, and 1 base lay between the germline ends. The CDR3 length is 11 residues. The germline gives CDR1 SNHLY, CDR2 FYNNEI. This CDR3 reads CASSEVNEQFF. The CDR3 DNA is TGTGCCAGCAGTGAAGTCAATGAGCAGTTCTTC. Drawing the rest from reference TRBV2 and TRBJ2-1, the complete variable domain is EPEVTQTPSHQVTQMGQEVILRCVPISNHLYFYWYRQILGQKVEFLVSFYNNEISEKSEIFDDQFSVERPDGSNFTLKIRSTKLEDSAMYFCASSEVNEQFFGPGTRLTVL.

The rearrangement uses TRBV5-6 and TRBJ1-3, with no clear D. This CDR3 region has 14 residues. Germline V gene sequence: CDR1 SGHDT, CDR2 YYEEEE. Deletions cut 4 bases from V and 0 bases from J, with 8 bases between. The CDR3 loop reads CASSPPSSGNTIYF. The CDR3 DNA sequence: TGTGCCAGCAGCCCACCGAGCTCTGGAAACACCATATATTTT.